These 26 T cell receptor beta chains were all obtained from the same sample, sequenced in a study of T cell responses to AZD1222 COVID-19 vaccine. TCRdb keeps only in-frame clones here, not all; method: immunoSEQ multiplex PCR. The repertoire includes 130,000 to 150,000 clones, 85% to 95% of them detected once, and 1.5% to 2% sits in the top ten. Source: peripheral blood, taken on day 0 of AZD1222 vaccination. The receptors were gathered from an adult in good health.

CDR3 nucleotide sequence: TGTGCCACCAGCAGTACAGGGTACACTGAAGCTTTCTTT. This encodes CATSSTGYTEAFF. The genes are TRBV15 and TRBJ1-1; D perhaps matches TRBD1 (6 bases). Germline CDR1 and CDR2: LNHNV and YYDKDF (reference sequence). The CDR3 has 13 residues. V was shortened by 3 bases and J by 3 bases, with 8 bases between the two germline ends.

The V gene is TRBV9, the J gene TRBJ1-1; 7 positions match TRBD1. Looked up from germline, CDR1 is SGDLS and CDR2 is YYNGEE. V lost 3 bases to trimming and J lost 3 bases; unmatched junction nucleotides: 11. The CDR3 runs 16 residues. The DNA of the CDR3 is TGTGCCAGCAGCGCCAACCGGGACAGAAAGTACACTGAAGCTTTCTTT. Residues: CASSANRDRKYTEAFF. The full variable domain, with the rest looked up from reference TRBV9 and TRBJ1-1, is DSGVTQTPKHLITATGQRVTLRCSPRSGDLSVYWYQQSLDQGLQFLIQYYNGEERAKGNILERFSAQQFPDLHSELNLSSLELGDSALYFCASSANRDRKYTEAFFGQGTRLTVV.

This sequence joins TRBV6-5 and TRBJ1-1, with D tentatively TRBD1 (5 bases). The CDR3 is 15 amino acids. Germline V gives CDR1 MNHEY, CDR2 SVGAGI. V was cut by 0 bases and J by 4 bases, with 12 bases left in between. CDR3 sequence: CASSYSGGRGTEAFF. As DNA, the CDR3 is TGTGCCAGCAGTTACTCAGGAGGGAGGGGCACTGAAGCTTTCTTT.

V is TRBV28 and J is TRBJ1-2; D is uncertain. The CDR3 consists of 16 residues. V was clipped by 5 bases and J by 2 bases, with 18 bases between them. Germline V lookup: CDR1 MDHEN, CDR2 SYDVKM. For the CDR3, the DNA is TGTGCCAGCAGTCCGCCTGGGGTCGGGGTGAACTATGGCTACACCTTC. It yields the protein CASSPPGVGVNYGYTF.

This sequence joins TRBV4-1 and TRBJ2-1, with 10 bases lining up with TRBD2. The length of the CDR3 is 16 residues. CDR1 is MGHRA, CDR2 YSYEKL, per germline. V gave up 1 base and J gave up 8 bases; unmatched junction bases: 8. The CDR3 protein is CASSQAASGREYEQFF. The CDR3 bases are TGCGCCAGCAGCCAAGCGGCTAGCGGGAGAGAGTATGAGCAGTTCTTC.

In DNA, the CDR3 is TGTGCCAGCAGTGAAGCGGCAGGGGGCTCTGGAAACACCATATATTTT. It specifies CASSEAAGGSGNTIYF. The chain has TRBV2 and TRBJ1-3; 7 positions match TRBD1. CDR1 SNHLY and CDR2 FYNNEI come from the germline V gene. The CDR3 length is 16 residues. With 0 bases clipped from V and 0 bases from J, the junction kept 2 bases outside the gene matches.

This chain's CDR3 is CASSLSPVRNTEAFF. In DNA, the CDR3 is TGCGCCAGCAGCTTGAGTCCGGTCCGGAACACTGAAGCTTTCTTT. This chain joins TRBV5-1 and TRBJ1-1; D gene uncertain. This CDR3 has 15 amino acids. The V end was cut by 1 base, the J end by 1 base, with 11 bases between. CDR1 is SGHRS and CDR2 is YFSETQ in the germline V gene.

The chain recombines TRBV28 with TRBJ2-7, with 9 positions matching TRBD2. Germline V gives CDR1 MDHEN, CDR2 SYDVKM. This CDR3 contains 17 residues. The ends lost 2 bases at V and 9 bases at J; junction bases unmatched: 17. The CDR3 sequence: CASSLRGMTSGYLGQYF. Written as DNA, the CDR3 is TGTGCCAGCAGTTTAAGGGGGATGACTAGCGGATACTTGGGGCAGTACTTC.

The chain employs TRBV5-1 and TRBJ2-7; possible D gene TRBD1, 7 bases. Germline CDR1 SGHRS, CDR2 YFSETQ. This CDR3 has 14 residues. Deletions cut 7 bases from V and 7 bases from J, with 21 bases between. The chain's CDR3 is CASSQGSQGGEQYF. The CDR3 region has the DNA TGCGCCAGCTCACAGGGGTCGCAGGGGGGTGAGCAGTACTTC.

The gene calls are TRBV6-5 and TRBJ2-7; D may be TRBD2 (6 bases). This CDR3 has 14 amino acids. With 6 bases removed from V and 5 bases from J, the gap between germline ends came to 17 bases. Germline assignment: CDR1 MNHEY and CDR2 SVGAGI. The CDR3 coding sequence is TGTGCCAGCAGCCCCGGACTACCGTCTAACGAGCAGTACTTC. Amino acids: CASSPGLPSNEQYF.

V and J are TRBV5-1 and TRBJ1-2; 9 nucleotides agree with TRBD1. CDR3 length: 17 residues. The V gene end was trimmed by 2 bases and the J gene end by 5 bases; junction bases not matched to a gene: 13. The germline V gene has CDR1 SGHRS and CDR2 YFSETQ. For the CDR3, the DNA is TGCGCCAGCAGCTTTTCGGGACAGGGAGGATTACTTTATGGCTACACCTTC. Its protein product is CASSFSGQGGLLYGYTF.

This clone was found once. The chain couples TRBV7-2 to TRBJ1-1; D gene unclear. The CDR3 has 15 residues. The germline V gene has CDR1 SGHTA and CDR2 FQGNSA. V lost 5 bases and J lost 1, with 14 bases in between. The CDR3 nucleotides are TGTGCCAGCAGCCCCCGCCCGGGCGGGAACACTGAAGCTTTCTTT. Its protein is CASSPRPGGNTEAFF.

This chain joins TRBV2 and TRBJ1-2; TRBD1 is a possible D gene (5 bases). Trimming shortened V by 5 bases and J by 5 bases, and 15 bases separated the two germline ends. The CDR3 spans 14 residues. From germline, CDR1 is SNHLY and CDR2 FYNNEI. CDR3: CASSPRYGAYGYTF. CDR3 nucleotide sequence: TGTGCCAGCAGTCCCAGGTACGGGGCATATGGCTACACCTTC.

The rearrangement links TRBV6-5 to TRBJ1-5; a possible D gene is TRBD1 (5 bases). V dropped 6 bases and J dropped 0 bases, with 12 bases sitting between them. The CDR3 has 15 residues. The germline CDR1 and CDR2 sequences are MNHEY and SVGAGI. The CDR3 DNA reads as TGTGCCAGCAGCGGAGACAGTTATAGCAATCAGCCCCAGCATTTT. This encodes CASSGDSYSNQPQHF.

The chain uses TRBV19 and TRBJ1-2, with D uncertain. Per germline, CDR1 LNHDA and CDR2 SQIVND (reference sequence). Deletions cut 3 bases from V and 2 bases from J, with 4 bases between. The CDR3 consists of 12 residues. CDR3 loop: CASSIANYGYTF. CDR3 nucleotides: TGTGCCAGTAGTATCGCCAACTATGGCTACACCTTC.

This rearrangement joins TRBV7-3 to TRBJ1-1; the match to TRBD1 covers 8 bases. J lost 11 bases, V lost 2 bases, and 7 bases had no gene match. The CDR3 totals 13 residues. CDR1 SGHTA and CDR2 FQGTGA come from the germline V gene. The DNA for the CDR3 is TGTGCCAGCAGCTTAGAGCAGGGGGCGATGGCTTTCTTT. Translation: CASSLEQGAMAFF.

J is TRBJ1-4 and V is TRBV27; D unclear. Trimming took off 0 bases at V and 3 bases at J, with 14 bases between the two ends. The CDR3 is made up of 17 amino acids. Germline CDR1 MNHEY, CDR2 SMNVEV (reference sequence). This CDR3 reads CASSLSGRQTANEKLFF. The CDR3 nucleotides are TGTGCCAGCAGTTTATCGGGTAGGCAGACGGCTAATGAAAAACTGTTTTTT.

This rearrangement joins TRBV4-2 to TRBJ2-2, with 15 bases matching TRBD2. The trim removed 0 bases at V and 7 bases at J, leaving 9 bases unmatched. Germline CDR1 is LGHNA and CDR2 is YNFKEQ. This CDR3 is built from 19 residues. This CDR3 reads CASSQDRPGLAGGNGELFF. DNA for the CDR3: TGTGCCAGCAGCCAAGATAGGCCTGGACTAGCGGGAGGGAACGGGGAGCTGTTTTTT.

This sequence joins TRBV5-1 and TRBJ1-4, with a weak D call TRBD1 (5 bases). Germline V CDR1 and CDR2: SGHRS, YFSETQ. V gave up 2 bases and J gave up 7 bases, with 15 bases separating them. This CDR3 comprises 15 residues. The CDR3 here is CASSFYNLQGEKLFF. The CDR3 DNA sequence: TGCGCCAGCAGCTTTTACAACCTGCAGGGTGAAAAACTGTTTTTT.

This clone was observed a single time. For the CDR3, the DNA is TGTGCCAGCAGCTCCGGTTCAGGCCGCACAGATACGCAGTATTTT. Residues: CASSSGSGRTDTQYF. This chain links TRBV5-6 with TRBJ2-3; D unclear. CDR1 SGHDT and CDR2 YYEEEE come from the germline V gene. Trimming shortened V by 3 bases and J by 1 base, and 12 bases separated the two germline ends. This CDR3 is built from 15 residues.

The chain links TRBV4-2 to TRBJ1-2; a weak D match, TRBD1 (5 bases). The V and J ends lost 0 bases and 1 base respectively, with 9 bases between them. The CDR3 spans 15 residues. The germline gives CDR1 LGHNA, CDR2 YNFKEQ. The CDR3 coding sequence is TGTGCCAGCAGCCAAGAAGGGGAGATTAACTATGGCTACACCTTC. It is translated as CASSQEGEINYGYTF.

The V gene is TRBV5-1, the J gene TRBJ1-1; D is possibly TRBD1 (5 bases). There are 15 residues in the CDR3. The V gene lost 0 bases and the J gene lost 0 bases, with 9 bases spanning the gap. Germline V gene data show CDR1 as SGHRS and CDR2 as YFSETQ. CDR3 coding DNA: TGCGCCAGCAGCTTGGGGTCGGGGGTGAACACTGAAGCTTTCTTT. Amino acid sequence: CASSLGSGVNTEAFF.

The chain has TRBV14 and TRBJ2-1, with unresolved D. V lost 1 base to trimming and J lost 6 bases, with 10 bases between them. Germline CDR1 and CDR2: SGHDN and FVKESK. The CDR3 sequence is 14 residues long. CDR3 nucleotide sequence: TGTGCCAGCAGCCAAGTCGGGCAGAGCAATGAGCAGTTCTTC. This sequence encodes CASSQVGQSNEQFF.

This clone was found a few times. The chain uses TRBV21-1 and TRBJ2-7. TRBV21-1 is given as a pseudogene. The CDR3 has 13 residues. CDR3 bases: TGTGCCAGCAGCAAAGCGCTTCACTACGAGCAGTACTTC. This encodes CASSKALHYEQYF.

In nucleotides, the CDR3 is TGTGCCAGCAGCCAAGTTGGACAGGGGGCCAATGAGCAGTTCTTC. As protein: CASSQVGQGANEQFF. The chain couples TRBV3-1 (or the pseudogene TRBV3-2) to TRBJ2-1; 11 bases map to TRBD1. This CDR3 contains 15 residues. Germline values: CDR1 LGHDT, CDR2 YNNKEL (reference sequence). V trimming: 1 base; J trimming: 6 bases; junction bases outside the gene matches: 2.

The chain recombines TRBV6-5 with TRBJ2-7; tentatively, D is TRBD1 or TRBD2 (5 bases each). The CDR3 is 11 amino acids. CDR1 is MNHEY, CDR2 SVGAGI, per germline. The V and J ends lost 2 bases and 6 bases respectively, with 5 bases between them. Here the CDR3 reads CASSYGTEQYF. Written as DNA, the CDR3 is TGTGCCAGCAGTTACGGGACCGAGCAGTACTTC.